Following are 17 T cell receptor beta chains from one sample sequenced in a study of blood T cells in healthy people across ages. Primed by a sample-barcoded 5' primer and a J-beta primer mix, a second PCR proceeded for 7 to 11 cycles. TCRdb itself ran the 5' RACE reads through MiXCR, one entry per CDR3 protein. Counted here are approximately 600,000 distinct CDR3 sequences, about 53% occurring once; the ten biggest clones make up approximately 37%. Specimen: blood. These receptors all come from a man in his sixties in good health.

This clonotype appeared a few times. This sequence joins TRBV20-1 and TRBJ2-5, with D possibly TRBD2 on 5 matching bases. Germline CDR1 DFQATT, CDR2 SNEGSKA (reference sequence). Trimming cost V 0 bases and J 1 base, with 9 bases left between them. The CDR3 length is 14 residues. The DNA of the CDR3 is TGCAGTGCTAGAGATAGTCTAGCCCAAGAGACCCAGTACTTC. Its translation is CSARDSLAQETQYF.

This chain connects TRBV3-1 to TRBJ2-1, with 8 bases that match TRBD2. Trimming took 0 bases from V and 10 from J; bases not matched to a gene: 5. The CDR3 totals 14 residues. The V gene's germline CDR1 is LGHDT and CDR2 YNNKEL (reference sequence). CDR3 nucleotide sequence: TGTGCCAGCAGCCAAGACGGACTAGCCAGAGAGCAGTTCTTC. Protein: CASSQDGLAREQFF.

This rearrangement joins TRBV7-9 to TRBJ2-3; D might be TRBD2 (5 bases). Per the germline V gene, CDR1 is SEHNR and CDR2 is FQNEAQ (reference sequence). This CDR3 comprises 13 residues. Between the trimmed V and J ends, which lost 11 bases and 1 base, there was a span of 13 bases. The CDR3 DNA reads as TGTGCCGGGCTAAGCGGAGGCACAGATACGCAGTATTTT. Its translation: CAGLSGGTDTQYF.

The sample holds a few counts of this clonotype. The rearrangement uses TRBV4-1 and TRBJ2-6; no reliable D call. The germline V and J ends were trimmed by 0 bases and 0 bases, with 12 bases remaining between them. CDR3 length: 18 amino acids. Germline CDR1 is MGHRA and CDR2 is YSYEKL. The CDR3 is CASSQDPPYPSGANVLTF. The CDR3 nucleotides read TGCGCCAGCAGCCAAGATCCCCCCTACCCCTCTGGGGCCAACGTCCTGACTTTC.

This clonotype was seen more than once but under ten times. A much larger clone differs from this one at a single base, so this may be a read error. V usage is TRBV7-7 and J usage is TRBJ2-1, with 9 positions matching TRBD2. The J call may be mistaken, given a closer DNA end match to TRBJ2-7. Germline V CDR1 and CDR2: SSHAT, FNYEAQ (reference sequence). The CDR3 consists of 17 residues. CDR3 nucleotides: TGTGCCAGCAGCTTAGGAGTTGGGCTAGCGGGGAACAATGAGCAGTACTTC. This gives the protein CASSLGVGLAGNNEQYF.

The chain has TRBV6-1 and TRBJ2-7; D is uncertain. The CDR3 runs 13 residues. The V gene lost 11 bases and the J gene lost 3 bases, with 17 bases spanning the gap. Germline V gene sequence: CDR1 MNHNS, CDR2 SASEGT. The CDR3, as DNA: TGTGCCGCTCGCGCAGGCCAAAACTACGAGCAGTACTTC. Translation: CAARAGQNYEQYF.

The chain carries TRBV29-1 and TRBJ1-5, with a weak D call TRBD1 (5 bases). The CDR3 extends over 20 amino acids. Germline V CDR1 and CDR2: SQVTM, ANQGSEA. Trimming cost V 4 bases and J 0 bases, with 28 bases left between them. The CDR3 DNA is TGCAGCGTTGTTAGGCCCCCTCCGGGACCCAAAATTTATAGCAATCAGCCCCAGCATTTT. Protein: CSVVRPPPGPKIYSNQPQHF.

This clonotype was picked up a small number of times. The chain has TRBV4-2 and TRBJ2-1; tentatively, D is TRBD1 (6 bases). This CDR3 is 15 amino acids long. V was trimmed by 2 bases and J by 6 bases, leaving 14 bases between them. Germline loops: CDR1 LGHNA, CDR2 YNFKEQ. The CDR3 DNA follows: TGTGCCAGCAGCCAATCCGACCTCAGGGGCAATGAGCAGTTCTTC. This translates into CASSQSDLRGNEQFF.

The count of this clonotype is one. The chain is built from TRBV12-3 or TRBV12-4 and TRBJ1-1; D gene unclear. V dropped 2 bases and J dropped 2 bases, with 15 bases sitting between them. The CDR3 totals 16 residues. CDR3 nucleotides: TGTGCCAGCAGTTTAAACGGGGTCAGAAGTAACACTGAAGCTTTCTTT. Translating gives CASSLNGVRSNTEAFF.

The CDR3 protein is CASSEWGLPETQYF. The CDR3 DNA is TGTGCCAGCAGTGAGTGGGGACTACCAGAGACCCAGTACTTC. The chain carries TRBV6-1 and TRBJ2-5, with 7 bases that match TRBD2. The CDR3 is made up of 14 amino acids. Germline V gene data show CDR1 as MNHNS and CDR2 as SASEGT. V was pared by 3 bases and J by 4 bases, with 5 bases of the junction left unmatched.

This rearrangement joins TRBV7-2 to TRBJ2-1; the match to TRBD1 covers 8 bases. CDR3 length equals 15 residues. V trimming: 5 bases; J trimming: 5 bases; junction bases outside the gene matches: 8. Germline values: CDR1 SGHTA, CDR2 FQGNSA. The CDR3 protein is CASSIDRGGHNEQFF. The CDR3 DNA sequence: TGTGCCAGCAGCATCGACAGGGGTGGGCACAATGAGCAGTTCTTC.

This chain uses TRBV27 with TRBJ1-6; weak D call: TRBD1 (5 bases). The V gene's germline CDR1 is MNHEY and CDR2 SMNVEV (reference sequence). CDR3 size: 14 residues. With 8 bases removed from V and 7 bases from J, the gap between germline ends came to 15 bases. Written as DNA, the CDR3 is TGTGCCAGCTGTACCGGGGGAGGGAATTCACCCCTCCACTTT. Translated, it gives CASCTGGGNSPLHF.

V is TRBV18 and J is TRBJ2-5; D gene uncertain. Trimming removed 0 bases at V and 5 bases at J, with 10 bases between. CDR3 size: 14 residues. Germline V lookup: CDR1 KGHSH, CDR2 LQKENI. DNA for the CDR3: TGTGCCAGCTCACCACCGACTGCCTGGGAGACCCAGTACTTC. Amino acid sequence: CASSPPTAWETQYF.

This clonotype was counted a few times. The chain has TRBV7-9 and TRBJ2-1; D perhaps matches TRBD1 (5 bases). The germline gives CDR1 SEHNR, CDR2 FQNEAQ (reference sequence). This CDR3 is built from 14 residues. Between the trimmed V and J ends, which lost 1 base and 6 bases, there was a span of 10 bases. The CDR3 nucleotides are TGTGCCAGCAGCTTAGAGGGGCTAGTCAATGAGCAGTTCTTC. Amino acids: CASSLEGLVNEQFF.

This clonotype was seen a few times. The chain links TRBV24-1 to TRBJ2-4; 10 nucleotides agree with TRBD1. Losses at the gene ends were 5 bases for V and 6 bases for J; bases not matched to a gene: 15. CDR3 length: 18 amino acids. CDR1 is KGHDR and CDR2 is SFDVKD in the germline V gene. This CDR3 reads CATSVIGRGQGLINIQYF. The CDR3 DNA reads as TGTGCCACCAGTGTTATAGGAAGGGGACAGGGGCTCATAAACATTCAGTACTTC.

The chain recombines TRBV10-2 with TRBJ1-4; D not resolved. The CDR3 length is 15 residues. The V end lost 6 bases, the J end lost 8 bases, and 19 bases lay between the germline ends. Germline V gene sequence: CDR1 WSHSY, CDR2 SAAADI. CDR3 coding DNA: TGCGCCAGCAGAGCTACGGGAGAGAACGGAGAAAAACTGTTTTTT. Amino acid sequence: CASRATGENGEKLFF.

This clonotype was picked up a small number of times. The chain carries TRBV20-1 and TRBJ2-1; no firm D call. The V and J ends lost 5 bases and 2 bases respectively, with 10 bases between them. The CDR3 runs to 13 residues. Germline V lookup: CDR1 DFQATT, CDR2 SNEGSKA (reference sequence). The CDR3 DNA reads TGCAGTGCTCAGCACGTCGCCTACAATGAGCAGTTCTTC. Encoded protein: CSAQHVAYNEQFF.